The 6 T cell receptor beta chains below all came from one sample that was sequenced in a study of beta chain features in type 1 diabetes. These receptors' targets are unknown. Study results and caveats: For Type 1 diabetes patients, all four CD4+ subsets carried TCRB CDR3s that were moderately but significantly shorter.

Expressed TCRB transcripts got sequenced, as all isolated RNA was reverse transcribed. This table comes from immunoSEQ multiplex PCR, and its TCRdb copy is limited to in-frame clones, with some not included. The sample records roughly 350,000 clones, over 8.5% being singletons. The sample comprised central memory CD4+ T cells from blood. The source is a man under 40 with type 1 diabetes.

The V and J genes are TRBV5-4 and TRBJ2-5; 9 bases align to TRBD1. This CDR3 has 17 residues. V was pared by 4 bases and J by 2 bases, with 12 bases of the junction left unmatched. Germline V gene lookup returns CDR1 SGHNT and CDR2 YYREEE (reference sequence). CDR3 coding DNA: TGTGCCAGCAGCCCCCAGCCCGGGACAGGGCTACAAGAGACCCAGTACTTC. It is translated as CASSPQPGTGLQETQYF.

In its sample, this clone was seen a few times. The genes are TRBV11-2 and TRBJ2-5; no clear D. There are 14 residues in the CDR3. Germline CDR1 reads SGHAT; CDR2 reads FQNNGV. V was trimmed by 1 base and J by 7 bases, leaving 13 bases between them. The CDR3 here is CASSLGRTPGTQYF. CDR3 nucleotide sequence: TGTGCCAGCAGCTTAGGGCGGACCCCCGGGACCCAGTACTTC.

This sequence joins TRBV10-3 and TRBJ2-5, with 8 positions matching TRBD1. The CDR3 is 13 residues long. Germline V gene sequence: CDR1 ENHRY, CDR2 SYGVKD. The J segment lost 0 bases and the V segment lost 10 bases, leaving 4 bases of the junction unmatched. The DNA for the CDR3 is TGTGCCACCCAGGGGGCGAACCAAGAGACCCAGTACTTC. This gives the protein CATQGANQETQYF.

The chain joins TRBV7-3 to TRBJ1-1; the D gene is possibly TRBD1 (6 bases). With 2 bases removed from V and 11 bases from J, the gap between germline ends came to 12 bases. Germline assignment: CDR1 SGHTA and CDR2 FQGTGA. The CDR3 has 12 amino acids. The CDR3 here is CASSLQQGWAFF. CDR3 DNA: TGTGCCAGCAGCTTACAGCAGGGGTGGGCTTTCTTT.

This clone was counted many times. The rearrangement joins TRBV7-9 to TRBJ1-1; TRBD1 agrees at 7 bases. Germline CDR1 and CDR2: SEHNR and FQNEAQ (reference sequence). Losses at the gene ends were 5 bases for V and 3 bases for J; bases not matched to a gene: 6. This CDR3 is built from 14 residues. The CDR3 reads CASSLYDRDTEAFF. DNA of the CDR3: TGTGCCAGCAGCCTTTACGACAGGGACACTGAAGCTTTCTTT.

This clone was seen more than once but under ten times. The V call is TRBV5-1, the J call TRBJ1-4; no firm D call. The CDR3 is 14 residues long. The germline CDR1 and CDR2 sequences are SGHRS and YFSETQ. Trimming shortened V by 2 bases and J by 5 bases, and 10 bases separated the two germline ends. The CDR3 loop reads CASSFDHGNEKLFF. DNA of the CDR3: TGCGCCAGCAGCTTTGATCACGGGAATGAAAAACTGTTTTTT.